The 11 T cell receptor beta chains below all came from one sample that was sequenced in a study of CD4 T cells in relation to SARS-CoV-2 and coronaviruses. This table comes from immunoSEQ multiplex PCR, and its TCRdb copy is limited to in-frame clones, with some not included. Of roughly 30,000 clones in the sample, around three quarters were seen once. CD4+ T cells from unexposed donors were obtained before the COVID-19 pandemic (2011-2018). After about 10 days of culture, CD4+ T cells were isolated. Their recognized antigens are unknown. Material for sequencing was CD4+ T cells from PBMCs, cultured in vitro. The source is a human donor in good health.

There are a few counts of this clone. This chain connects TRBV3-1 (or the pseudogene TRBV3-2) to TRBJ2-7; possible D gene TRBD2, 7 bases. In germline, CDR1 is LGHDT, CDR2 YNNKEL (reference sequence). The CDR3 contains 14 residues. V lost 1 base to trimming and J lost 6 bases, with 13 bases between them. The CDR3 sequence is CASSQAGGRTEQYF. In nucleotides, the CDR3 is TGTGCCAGCAGCCAAGCGGGGGGCAGGACCGAGCAGTACTTC.

The rearrangement links TRBV7-2 to TRBJ1-4; D gene ambiguous. V dropped 5 bases and J dropped 2 bases, with 9 bases sitting between them. Looked up from germline, CDR1 is SGHTA and CDR2 is FQGNSA. There are 14 residues in the CDR3. The CDR3 sequence is CASSGFRTNEKLFF. CDR3 nucleotides: TGTGCCAGCAGCGGGTTTCGGACTAATGAAAAACTGTTTTTT.

V usage is TRBV4-2 and J usage is TRBJ2-2; 10 bases are shared with TRBD2. V gave up 1 base and J gave up 5 bases; unmatched junction bases: 7. Germline V gives CDR1 LGHNA, CDR2 YNFKEQ. The CDR3 is 17 residues long. DNA of the CDR3: TGTGCCAGCAGCCAAGGGGCTAGCGGGGGATATACCGGGGAGCTGTTTTTT. This translates into CASSQGASGGYTGELFF.

The chain has TRBV19 and TRBJ1-4; D gene uncertain. V dropped 8 bases and J dropped 0 bases, with 10 bases sitting between them. CDR1 is LNHDA and CDR2 is SQIVND in the germline V gene (reference sequence). This CDR3 spans 14 amino acids. CDR3 DNA: TGTGCCAGTGGTAGAGTAACAACTAATGAAAAACTGTTTTTT. It encodes CASGRVTTNEKLFF.

This clone came up once. The V and J genes are TRBV5-1 and TRBJ2-1, with 11 bases that match TRBD1. V was pared by 0 bases and J by 8 bases, with 4 bases of the junction left unmatched. The CDR3 has 15 amino acids. CDR1 and CDR2 from the germline V gene are SGHRS and YFSETQ. This CDR3 is CASSLDGQGADEQFF. The CDR3 DNA reads as TGCGCCAGCAGCTTGGATGGACAGGGGGCTGATGAGCAGTTCTTC.

Here the CDR3 reads CASSQLAGTSTDTQYF. CDR3 bases: TGTGCCAGCAGTCAACTAGCGGGTACTAGCACAGATACGCAGTATTTT. This sequence joins TRBV2 and TRBJ2-3; 9 nucleotides match TRBD2. After removal of 5 bases from V and 0 bases from J, the junction contained 6 bases not matched to a gene. Germline lookup yields CDR1 SNHLY and CDR2 FYNNEI. There are 16 residues in the CDR3.

The V call is TRBV5-4, the J call TRBJ1-2; no definite D call. The CDR3 covers 12 residues. Trimming left V 4 bases short and J 8 bases short, with 12 bases between. Germline loops: CDR1 SGHNT, CDR2 YYREEE (reference sequence). CDR3 bases: TGTGCCAGCAGCCCCGAATGGGAGGGCTACACCTTC. Its protein is CASSPEWEGYTF.

The chain has TRBV19 and TRBJ1-5; the D gene is possibly TRBD1 (5 bases). Trimming removed 6 bases from V and 6 bases from J, with 15 bases in between. This CDR3 is 14 amino acids long. The V gene's germline CDR1 is LNHDA and CDR2 SQIVND (reference sequence). The CDR3, as DNA: TGTGCCAGTAGCCCCGGGACGATGGGTCAGCCCCAGCATTTT. Amino acids: CASSPGTMGQPQHF.

The J gene is TRBJ1-5, the V gene TRBV3-1 (or the pseudogene TRBV3-2); D ambiguous. The CDR3 is 15 residues long. V was trimmed by 2 bases and J by 7 bases, leaving 15 bases between them. Germline V gene sequence: CDR1 LGHDT, CDR2 YNNKEL (reference sequence). The CDR3 region has the DNA TGTGCCAGCAGCCAACCCCCTAGGGAGGGCCAGCCCCAGCATTTT. Translation: CASSQPPREGQPQHF.

J is TRBJ1-2 and V is TRBV7-8, with D possibly TRBD1 on 6 matching bases. This CDR3 has 16 residues. The V gene's germline CDR1 is SGHVS and CDR2 FQNEAQ. V was cut by 5 bases and J by 4 bases, with 20 bases left in between. This CDR3 is CASSEIGGAPLYGYTF. DNA for the CDR3: TGTGCCAGCAGCGAAATTGGGGGGGCCCCTCTCTATGGCTACACCTTC.

J is TRBJ1-2 and V is TRBV2; unclear D gene. Germline CDR1 reads SNHLY; CDR2 reads FYNNEI. Trimming pared 6 bases from V and 4 bases from J, leaving 12 bases between. This CDR3 has 13 residues. CDR3 amino acids: CASRIQDFYGYTF. As DNA, the CDR3 is TGTGCCAGCAGGATACAAGATTTCTATGGCTACACCTTC.